The subject of this entry is one T cell receptor (beta chain). What it recognizes is unknown. This record comes from a study of radiotherapy plus CTLA-4 blockade in lung cancer. As for the study in general: Across the patients, objective responses occurred in approximately 18%, and disease control in under 40%. Findings of the study overall: Following radiotherapy plus ipilimumab, tumor-derived TCR clones expanded in the blood.

It was focal radiation plus CTLA-4 blockade with ipilimumab that patients with chemo-refractory metastatic non-small-cell lung cancer received. The CDR3 loop spans 16 amino acids. Germline V gene lookup returns CDR1 LNHDA and CDR2 SQIVND (reference sequence). The V gene lost 5 bases and the J gene lost 4 bases, with 21 bases spanning the gap. Sequencing used immunoSEQ multiplex PCR; TCRdb keeps in-frame clones, though not all of them. The table records 23,000 or so clones, around 70% of them present only once. This sample comprised peripheral blood, obtained from a patient treated with radiotherapy plus ipilimumab. The rearrangement links TRBV19 to TRBJ2-7; perhaps TRBD1 as D (5 bases). The source of this sequence is a human donor with non-small cell lung cancer whose response to radiotherapy plus ipilimumab could not be evaluated. CDR3 amino acids: CASSESVVDTKYEQYF. The CDR3 bases are TGTGCCAGTAGTGAAAGCGTGGTGGACACGAAGTACGAGCAGTACTTC.